The sequence of this T cell receptor (beta chain) was determined in a study of T cell responses to AZD1222 COVID-19 vaccine. Study-level points and caveats: Among those given AZD1222, only five to seven were seropositive at baseline. Repertoires were obtained solely post-peak T cell response.

With regard to this clone: Its antigen is unidentified.

This CDR3 has 16 amino acids. The V end was cut by 2 bases, the J end by 3 bases, with 16 bases between. Per germline, CDR1 MNHEY and CDR2 SMNVEV (reference sequence). Data came from immunoSEQ multiplex PCR; TCRdb stores just in-frame clones and leaves some out. The sample has some 100,000 clones, roughly 84% seen once. The clonotype originates from an adult who received the AZD1222 COVID-19 vaccine. The gene calls are TRBV27 and TRBJ1-1; a weak D match, TRBD1 (5 bases). Sample: peripheral blood, taken 28 days after the second AZD1222 dose. The CDR3 spells CASSLVRGGRDTEAFF. The CDR3 DNA reads TGTGCCAGCAGTTTAGTTCGCGGGGGACGGGACACTGAAGCTTTCTTT.